This T cell receptor beta chain was retrieved from a study of long-term antiretroviral therapy in people with HIV. Study-wide results and limits: HIV repertoires covered narrower CDR3 length ranges than controls did.

Note on this clone: As yet, its antigen is unknown.

Germline trimming cut 3 bases from V and 3 bases from J; bases unmatched to any gene: 5. The germline CDR1 and CDR2 sequences are ENHRY and SYGVKD. The CDR3 runs to 15 residues. At survey level, the immunoSEQ assay was run in its v3.0 version. TCRdb keeps only in-frame clones here, not all; method: immunoSEQ multiplex PCR. The sample lists 23,000 or so clones, 80% to 85% occurring once. The chain recombines TRBV10-3 with TRBJ2-7; 10 bases align to TRBD1. The sequence derives from a man aged 35 to 55 with HIV. This specimen was unsorted PBMCs, taken 0.1 years before starting antiretroviral therapy. CDR3 amino acids: CAISDPGQGHYEQYF. The CDR3 DNA reads as TGTGCCATCAGTGACCCGGGACAGGGGCACTACGAGCAGTACTTC.